This is a list of T cell receptor beta chains from one sample in a study of blood T cell repertoires in COVID-19. Sequencing was performed with immunoSEQ multiplex PCR; in TCRdb, only in-frame clones are kept and a portion is missing. The profile covers a few hundred thousand clones, with roughly 87% appearing a single time and 2.5% to 3% taken by the ten largest. Sequencing used PBMCs or T cells enriched from blood (not recorded which). All receptors derive from a woman aged 30 to 39 who had recovered from COVID-19. The CDR3 runs from the conserved cysteine through the conserved F or W. The order of the fields is clone size, J gene, D gene, V gene, CDR3 protein, CDR3 DNA. D genes are given only for firm matches. Only some rows state a clone size, as once, few, many or a class for expanded clones.

>.|TRBJ2-7|TRBD1|TRBV18
CASSRTGSNEQYF
TGTGCCAGCTCGCGGACAGGGAGCAACGAGCAGTACTTC
>.|TRBJ1-1|.|TRBV7-8
CASSSPGREITEAFF
TGTGCCAGCAGCTCCCCGGGACGGGAGATCACTGAAGCTTTCTTT
>.|TRBJ2-7|TRBD2|TRBV7-2
CASSPRRTSSYEQYF
TGTGCCAGCAGCCCCCGGCGGACTAGTTCGTACGAGCAGTACTTC
>.|TRBJ1-1|.|TRBV5-1
CASSSRQPDTEAFF
TGCGCCAGCAGCTCGCGACAGCCGGACACTGAAGCTTTCTTT
>.|TRBJ1-1|TRBD1|TRBV19
CASSGGGQGWAEAFF
TGTGCCAGTAGTGGGGGCGGACAGGGTTGGGCTGAAGCTTTCTTT
>.|TRBJ1-2|TRBD1|TRBV6-5
CASSPLDRTYGYTF
TGTGCCAGCAGCCCATTGGACAGGACCTATGGCTACACCTTC
>.|TRBJ2-5|.|TRBV4-1
CASSQAIGVAVTQYF
TGCGCCAGCAGCCAAGCTATAGGTGTTGCGGTGACCCAGTACTTC
>.|TRBJ1-3|TRBD1|TRBV28
CASSRDRGGNTIYF
TGTGCCAGCAGTCGGGACAGGGGTGGAAACACCATATATTTT
>.|TRBJ1-1|.|TRBV5-6
CASSLGRTNTEAFF
TGTGCCAGCAGCTTGGGCAGAACGAACACTGAAGCTTTCTTT
>.|TRBJ2-5|TRBD2|TRBV30
CAWREAVGQETQYF
TGTGCCTGGCGGGAGGCGGTTGGGCAAGAGACCCAGTACTTC
>.|TRBJ2-7|TRBD1|TRBV4-1
CASSHRTGGSYEQYF
TGCGCCAGCAGCCATAGGACAGGGGGTTCCTACGAGCAGTACTTC
>once|TRBJ2-7|TRBD1|TRBV2
CASSRTGRHEQYF
TGTGCCAGCAGTCGGACAGGGAGACACGAGCAGTACTTC
>.|TRBJ2-3|.|TRBV9
CASSVVESADTQYF
TGTGCCAGCAGCGTCGTAGAGAGTGCAGATACGCAGTATTTT
>.|TRBJ1-5|.|TRBV27
CASSLGGRNQPQHF
TGTGCCAGCAGTTTAGGGGGCCGCAATCAGCCCCAGCATTTT
>.|TRBJ2-1|TRBD2|TRBV27
CASSLAGGSYNEQFF
TGTGCCAGCTCCCTCGCGGGGGGCTCCTACAATGAGCAGTTCTTC
>.|TRBJ2-3|TRBD1|TRBV27
CASSKQDRAFTDTQYF
TGTGCCAGCAGCAAACAGGACAGGGCGTTCACAGATACGCAGTATTTT
>.|TRBJ2-3|TRBD2|TRBV6-4
CASSLVGGGSTDTQYF
TGTGCCAGCAGTCTAGTCGGCGGGGGAAGCACAGATACGCAGTATTTT
>.|TRBJ2-1|.|TRBV19
CASSLAAHSYNEQFF
TGTGCCAGTAGCTTGGCGGCCCACTCCTACAATGAGCAGTTCTTC
>.|TRBJ1-2|.|TRBV7-9
CASSHTGSKGDGYTF
TGTGCCAGCAGCCACACCGGGTCCAAGGGGGATGGCTACACCTTC
>.|TRBJ1-1|.|TRBV10-2
CASNDNMNTEAFF
TGCGCCAGCAACGATAACATGAACACTGAAGCTTTCTTT
>.|TRBJ2-5|.|TRBV11-2
CASSSLTRGRETQYF
TGTGCCAGCAGCTCTTTGACGAGGGGGAGAGAGACCCAGTACTTC
>.|TRBJ1-5|TRBD1|TRBV6-2/TRBV6-3
CASSYPGQGKEQPQHF
TGTGCCAGCAGTTACCCGGGACAGGGAAAAGAACAGCCCCAGCATTTT
>.|TRBJ2-1|.|TRBV27
CASSYSGGAEQFF
TGTGCCAGCAGTTATTCCGGAGGGGCTGAGCAGTTCTTC
>.|TRBJ1-2|TRBD1|TRBV7-8
CASSWDRGPFYGYTF
TGTGCCAGCAGCTGGGACAGGGGACCTTTCTATGGCTACACCTTC
>.|TRBJ2-1|TRBD2|TRBV7-2
CASSSPSGRAGLEQFF
TGTGCCAGCAGCTCCCCTAGCGGGAGGGCAGGGCTTGAGCAGTTCTTC
>few|TRBJ2-3|TRBD1|TRBV5-4
CASSPKSVGTGGPDTQYF
TGTGCCAGCAGCCCAAAGAGTGTCGGGACAGGGGGCCCAGATACGCAGTATTTT
>.|TRBJ1-3|.|TRBV28
CASSLVAVGNTIYF
TGTGCCAGCAGTTTAGTGGCAGTGGGAAACACCATATATTTT
>.|TRBJ2-3|.|TRBV19
CASSLPPGEGTDTQYF
TGTGCCAGTAGTCTCCCACCGGGAGAGGGCACAGATACGCAGTATTTT
>.|TRBJ2-3|TRBD1|TRBV27
CASSLRGRRGTDTQYF
TGTGCCAGCAGCCTCAGGGGGCGACGGGGCACAGATACGCAGTATTTT
>.|TRBJ1-1|.|TRBV6-4
CASSDSKSGAGEGKNTEAFF
TGTGCCAGCAGTGACTCGAAATCAGGGGCCGGGGAAGGTAAGAACACTGAAGCTTTCTTT
>.|TRBJ1-2|.|TRBV29-1
CSVEVLGGPQSYGYTF
TGCAGCGTTGAAGTCCTCGGAGGGCCCCAGAGCTATGGCTACACCTTC
>.|TRBJ1-2|TRBD1|TRBV10-2
CASSPTGASGYTF
TGCGCCAGCAGCCCGACAGGGGCGAGTGGCTACACCTTC
>.|TRBJ1-1|.|TRBV28
CASSDRTEAFF
TGTGCCAGCAGTGACAGGACTGAAGCTTTCTTT
>.|TRBJ2-1|TRBD2|TRBV14
CASSQGTSVDNEQFF
TGTGCCAGCAGCCAAGGGACTAGCGTAGACAATGAGCAGTTCTTC
>.|TRBJ2-3|.|TRBV5-1
CASSLAGGSRGSDTQYF
TGCGCCAGCAGCTTGGCCGGGGGTAGTCGAGGTTCAGATACGCAGTATTTT
>.|TRBJ1-2|.|TRBV2
CASSAYRDGYTF
TGTGCCAGCAGCGCCTACAGGGATGGCTACACCTTC
>.|TRBJ1-2|TRBD1|TRBV6-5
CASSYTGTGGGGYTF
TGTGCCAGCAGTTACACCGGGACAGGGGGCGGTGGCTACACCTTC
>.|TRBJ2-5|.|TRBV28
CASSFGGHSLQETQYF
TGTGCCAGCAGTTTCGGTGGTCACTCACTCCAAGAGACCCAGTACTTC
>.|TRBJ2-2|TRBD2|TRBV7-2
CASSPGTSGTGELFF
TGTGCCAGCAGCCCTGGGACTAGCGGAACCGGGGAGCTGTTTTTT
>.|TRBJ2-1|TRBD2|TRBV14
CASSRGLAGNNEQFF
TGTGCCAGCAGTAGAGGACTAGCGGGAAACAATGAGCAGTTCTTC
>.|TRBJ2-1|TRBD2|TRBV4-1
CASSLGSGKQFNEQFF
TGCGCCAGCAGCCTCGGAAGCGGGAAACAGTTCAATGAGCAGTTCTTC
>.|TRBJ2-7|.|TRBV2
CASKKMDTISTYEQYF
TGTGCCAGCAAAAAGATGGACACAATAAGCACCTACGAGCAGTACTTC
>.|TRBJ2-2|.|TRBV2
CASSEKVGGSGELFF
TGTGCCAGCAGTGAAAAGGTCGGGGGTTCAGGGGAGCTGTTTTTT
>.|TRBJ2-1|TRBD2|TRBV7-8
CASSRTGTSGRYNEQFF
TGTGCCAGCAGCCGCACCGGGACTAGCGGGCGATACAATGAGCAGTTCTTC
>.|TRBJ1-2|TRBD1|TRBV28
CASSLLDRGDRGYTF
TGTGCCAGCAGTTTATTGGACAGGGGAGACAGAGGCTACACCTTC
>.|TRBJ1-1|.|TRBV5-5
CASSAVEGGSEAFF
TGTGCCAGCAGCGCCGTTGAGGGAGGTTCTGAAGCTTTCTTT
>once|TRBJ2-3|.|TRBV5-1
CASSTGQHLTDTQYF
TGCGCCAGCAGCACCGGACAGCACCTCACAGATACGCAGTATTTT
>.|TRBJ2-3|.|TRBV28
CASTSPDGRDTQYF
TGTGCCAGCACCTCTCCGGATGGCAGGGATACGCAGTATTTT
>once|TRBJ2-3|TRBD2|TRBV4-1
CASSQDPLAGGPDTQYF
TGCGCCAGCAGCCAAGACCCCCTAGCGGGAGGGCCAGATACGCAGTATTTT
>.|TRBJ2-7|.|TRBV28
CASSLTLNYEQYF
TGTGCCAGCAGTCTGACACTCAACTACGAGCAGTACTTC
>few|TRBJ1-3|.|TRBV5-1
CASSLGIASGNTIYF
TGCGCCAGCAGCTTGGGGATAGCCTCTGGAAACACCATATATTTT
>.|TRBJ1-5|TRBD1|TRBV18
CASSPIERDRGNQPQHF
TGTGCCAGCTCACCTATCGAACGGGACAGGGGAAATCAGCCCCAGCATTTT
>.|TRBJ1-2|.|TRBV9
CASSSGSRGGYGYTF
TGTGCCAGCAGCTCAGGGTCCCGGGGGGGCTATGGCTACACCTTC
>.|TRBJ2-7|TRBD1|TRBV29-1
CSVEDPGTGGYEQYF
TGCAGCGTTGAAGATCCTGGGACAGGGGGCTACGAGCAGTACTTC
>.|TRBJ2-3|TRBD2|TRBV5-1
CASSFIAGGSTDTQYF
TGCGCCAGCAGCTTCATAGCGGGGGGTAGCACAGATACGCAGTATTTT